What follows are 10 T cell receptor beta chains derived from one specimen sequenced in a study of tumor T cells in aggressive B-cell lymphoma. Assay: immunoSEQ multiplex PCR; the TCRdb copy retains only in-frame clones and omits some. This sample yields 3,000 to 4,500 clones, of which over 85% are seen a single time; around 2.2% belongs to the top ten. The sample comprised tumor tissue. The receptors originated from an adult with diffuse large B cell lymphoma.

The V and J genes are TRBV6-1 and TRBJ1-1; 7 nucleotides align to TRBD1. With 6 bases clipped from V and 6 bases from J, the junction kept 7 bases outside the gene matches. There are 13 residues in the CDR3. In germline, CDR1 is MNHNS, CDR2 SASEGT. The CDR3 nucleotides read TGTGCCAGCAGGGACGACAGGGTACCTGAAGCTTTCTTT. Its translation is CASRDDRVPEAFF.

The chain carries TRBV4-1 and TRBJ1-4; possible D gene TRBD1, 5 bases. Germline CDR1 reads MGHRA; CDR2 reads YSYEKL. The V gene lost 1 base and the J gene lost 8 bases, with 14 bases spanning the gap. This CDR3 spans 15 amino acids. The DNA for the CDR3 is TGCGCCAGCAGCCAAGTCGGGGGAGGGGAGGAAAAACTGTTTTTT. Its translation is CASSQVGGGEEKLFF.

The rearrangement links TRBV6-5 to TRBJ1-2; TRBD1 aligns across 9 bases. The CDR3 is made up of 13 amino acids. After removal of 5 bases from V and 8 bases from J, the junction contained 6 bases not matched to a gene. The germline V gene encodes CDR1 MNHEY and CDR2 SVGAGI. In DNA, the CDR3 is TGTGCCAGCAGTCTTCGACAGGGGGGCGGCTACACCTTC. Translating it yields CASSLRQGGGYTF.

This chain links TRBV11-2 with TRBJ2-7; tentatively, D is TRBD2 (5 bases). Trimming cost V 7 bases and J 3 bases, with 10 bases left between them. This CDR3 is built from 12 residues. In germline, CDR1 is SGHAT, CDR2 FQNNGV. Here the CDR3 DNA reads TGTGCCAGCAAAACCGAGGGCTACGAGCAGTACTTC. Protein sequence: CASKTEGYEQYF.

The V gene is TRBV4-3, the J gene TRBJ1-2; D gene unclear. Looked up from germline, CDR1 is LGHNA and CDR2 is YSLEER. This CDR3 spans 17 amino acids. V lost 0 bases and J 3 bases, leaving 17 bases between the germline ends. The CDR3, as DNA: TGCGCCAGCAGCCAAGAAAGTTCGGGAGCACTATACTATGGCTACACCTTC. Its protein is CASSQESSGALYYGYTF.

The chain has TRBV11-2 and TRBJ2-1, with 14 bases that match TRBD2. Looked up from germline, CDR1 is SGHAT and CDR2 is FQNNGV. V trimming: 1 base; J trimming: 16 bases; junction bases outside the gene matches: 6. The CDR3 covers 14 residues. This CDR3 reads CASSLAGTSGSHFF. CDR3 in DNA: TGTGCCAGCAGCTTAGCCGGGACTAGCGGGAGTCACTTCTTC.

The chain joins TRBV5-5 to TRBJ1-5; D may be TRBD1 (6 bases). Germline CDR1 and CDR2: SGHKS and YYEKEE (reference sequence). V lost 4 bases, J lost 9 bases, and 23 bases lay in between. This CDR3 contains 16 residues. The CDR3 sequence is CASSPGDSTSIRPQHF. The CDR3 DNA sequence: TGTGCCAGCAGCCCAGGGGATAGTACCTCAATCAGGCCCCAGCATTTT.

The chain is built from TRBV18 and TRBJ1-1; 8 bases agree with TRBD1. This CDR3 is 17 amino acids long. CDR1 is KGHSH and CDR2 is LQKENI in the germline V gene. The V gene end was trimmed by 0 bases and the J gene end by 1 base; junction bases not matched to a gene: 7. This CDR3 is CASSPPTVDRENTEAFF. CDR3 bases: TGTGCCAGCTCACCACCGACCGTGGACAGGGAGAACACTGAAGCTTTCTTT.

The chain joins TRBV5-1 to TRBJ1-4; 9 bases fit TRBD1. Germline values: CDR1 SGHRS, CDR2 YFSETQ. The CDR3 has 17 amino acids. Trimming took 4 bases from V and 7 from J; bases not matched to a gene: 14. CDR3 coding DNA: TGCGCCAGCAGCCCAGGACAGGGGTGGAGGGAAGGTGAAAAACTGTTTTTT. It yields the protein CASSPGQGWREGEKLFF.

The chain carries TRBV27 and TRBJ2-7, with no clear D. This CDR3 has 13 residues. The germline V and J ends were trimmed by 5 bases and 3 bases, with 11 bases remaining between them. CDR1 is MNHEY, CDR2 SMNVEV, per germline (reference sequence). The CDR3 region has the DNA TGTGCCAGCAGTCGAGGCCGTCTCTACGAGCAGTACTTC. Translating gives CASSRGRLYEQYF.